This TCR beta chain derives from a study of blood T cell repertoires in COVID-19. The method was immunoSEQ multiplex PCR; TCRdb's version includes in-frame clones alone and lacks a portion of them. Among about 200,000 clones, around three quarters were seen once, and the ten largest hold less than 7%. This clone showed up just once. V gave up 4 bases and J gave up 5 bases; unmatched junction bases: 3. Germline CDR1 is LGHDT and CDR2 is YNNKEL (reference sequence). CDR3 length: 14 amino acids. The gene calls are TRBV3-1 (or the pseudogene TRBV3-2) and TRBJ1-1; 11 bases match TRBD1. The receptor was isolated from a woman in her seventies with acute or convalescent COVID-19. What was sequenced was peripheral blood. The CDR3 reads CASSPRDRGTEAFF. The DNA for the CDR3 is TGTGCCAGCAGCCCACGGGACAGGGGGACTGAAGCTTTCTTT.